Sequencing of this T cell receptor beta chain was carried out in a study of blood T cells in healthy people across ages. There were healthy Caucasian individuals from Russia, aged roughly 6 to 95, serving as donors. They isolated at least 6 million PBMCs from each sample. The V gene's germline CDR1 is DFQATT and CDR2 SNEGSKA (reference sequence). With 0 bases removed from V and 0 bases from J, the gap between germline ends came to 14 bases. The CDR3 consists of 17 residues. Primers used in a second PCR of about 6 to 11 cycles were a sample-barcoded 5' primer and a J-beta primer mix. The yield of each sample was at least 2.5 million CDR3-containing paired-end reads. TCRdb recomputed calls from the 5' RACE reads with MiXCR, one row per CDR3 protein. This table holds more than 450,000 distinct CDR3 sequences, around 27% found once. Separately, the same data were catalogued under a study of T cells of mothers and their children. That publication notes: A handful of children, together with their three healthy Caucasian mothers, made up the donors.

The V and J genes are TRBV20-1 and TRBJ2-2; tentatively, D is TRBD2 (5 bases). This receptor was identified in a boy aged 2-9 years in good health. Sequencing input: blood. CDR3 in DNA: TGCAGTGCTAGAGATCAGATGAGGGCGGCGAACACCGGGGAGCTGTTTTTT. Its protein product is CSARDQMRAANTGELFF.